Following are 8 T cell receptor beta chains from one sample sequenced in a study of T cell responses to AZD1222 COVID-19 vaccine. Clones were read by immunoSEQ multiplex PCR, and TCRdb kept only the in-frame ones, dropping some. The sample holds about 180,000 clones, 85% to 95% seen once. The sample in question was peripheral blood, obtained 28 days after the second AZD1222 dose. Receptors were obtained from an adult who received the AZD1222 COVID-19 vaccine.

This rearrangement joins TRBV4-1 to TRBJ1-2, with D possibly being TRBD1 (5 bases). CDR3 length equals 16 residues. Germline V gene lookup returns CDR1 MGHRA and CDR2 YSYEKL. Trimming removed 2 bases at V and 2 bases at J, with 15 bases between. The CDR3 sequence: CASSQTPGRVNYGYTF. Here the CDR3 DNA reads TGCGCCAGCAGCCAAACCCCCGGCAGGGTCAACTATGGCTACACCTTC.

The V call is TRBV6-6, the J call TRBJ1-5; a possible D gene is TRBD1 (5 bases). Looked up from germline, CDR1 is MNHNY and CDR2 is SVGAGI (reference sequence). V was pared by 6 bases and J by 4 bases, with 13 bases between. The length of the CDR3 is 14 residues. CDR3 sequence (DNA): TGTGCCAGCAGCCCCGGCAGGGAGAATCAGCCCCAGCATTTT. Protein sequence: CASSPGRENQPQHF.

The chain combines TRBV19 with TRBJ2-3, with D hard to call. Trimming cost V 1 base and J 4 bases, with 15 bases left between them. CDR1 LNHDA and CDR2 SQIVND come from the germline V gene (reference sequence). The CDR3 loop spans 16 amino acids. CDR3 region: CASSIGQSGGSDTQYF. The CDR3 bases are TGTGCCAGTAGTATAGGCCAGTCCGGCGGTTCAGATACGCAGTATTTT.

The chain has TRBV18 and TRBJ1-2, with D uncertain. V was trimmed by 1 base and J by 6 bases, leaving 9 bases between them. The CDR3 totals 13 residues. Germline CDR1 and CDR2: KGHSH and LQKENI. The CDR3 reads CASSPRSIDGYTF. The CDR3 nucleotides read TGTGCCAGCTCACCACGTAGTATAGATGGCTACACCTTC.

The genes are TRBV2 and TRBJ1-5, with no clear D. There are 18 residues in the CDR3. The V and J ends lost 3 bases and 3 bases respectively, with 21 bases between them. The germline V gene has CDR1 SNHLY and CDR2 FYNNEI. DNA of the CDR3: TGTGCCAGCAGTGATAGGGCCCAGTTGTTGGTGGTCAATCAGCCCCAGCATTTT. It translates to CASSDRAQLLVVNQPQHF.

This chain links TRBV7-2 with TRBJ1-1, with D unclear. V was trimmed by 3 bases and J by 2 bases, leaving 7 bases between them. CDR1 and CDR2 (germline): SGHTA, FQGNSA. The CDR3 is 13 amino acids. DNA for the CDR3: TGTGCCAGCAGCTTTAACCTAAACACTGAAGCTTTCTTT. Its translation is CASSFNLNTEAFF.

This sequence joins TRBV5-4 and TRBJ2-7; no clear D. CDR1 is SGHNT and CDR2 is YYREEE in the germline V gene (reference sequence). The CDR3 contains 15 residues. The germline V and J ends were trimmed by 0 bases and 0 bases, with 10 bases remaining between them. CDR3 in amino acids: CASSLGHSSSYEQYF. The DNA of the CDR3 is TGTGCCAGCAGCTTGGGACACTCGAGCTCCTACGAGCAGTACTTC. Supplemented by reference TRBV5-4 and TRBJ2-7, the full variable domain reads ETGVTQSPTHLIKTRGQQVTLRCSSQSGHNTVSWYQQALGQGPQFIFQYYREEENGRGNFPPRFSGLQFPNYSSELNVNALELDDSALYLCASSLGHSSSYEQYFGPGTRLTVT.

This clone was seen a single time. The CDR3, as DNA: TGTGCCAGCAGTCCACGAAGGGAAGCTTTCTTT. Translation gives CASSPRREAFF. This rearrangement joins TRBV28 to TRBJ1-1; no definite D call. V gave up 5 bases and J gave up 8 bases, with 9 bases separating them. Germline V gives CDR1 MDHEN, CDR2 SYDVKM. This CDR3 spans 11 amino acids.